Below, 30 T cell receptor beta chains from the same sample are listed, as sequenced in a study of cytomegalovirus exposure and HLA in healthy donors (TCRdb year 2017). The library was made by the immunoSEQ multiplex PCR assay. TCRdb holds this immuneACCESS table with in-frame rearrangements only. Some clones are missing; in checked studies, unresolved V genes explain under half, and the rest has no known cause. Here the sample has 150,000 to 200,000 clones; 75% to 95% occur a single time. 3% of the sample is taken by the ten largest. Sequenced: PBMCs. The receptors originated from a woman aged 18-29 years in good health and CMV-seropositive.

V gene TRBV5-1 combines with J gene TRBJ1-4, with 8 bases identical to TRBD1. The CDR3 loop spans 15 amino acids. Losses at the gene ends were 4 bases for V and 8 bases for J; bases not matched to a gene: 10. CDR1 is SGHRS, CDR2 YFSETQ, per germline. The CDR3 DNA sequence: TGCGCCAGCAGCGCCCGACAGGGGTTGGGGGAAAAACTGTTTTTT. The encoded protein is CASSARQGLGEKLFF. The variable domain in full, with the rest retrieved from reference TRBV5-1 and TRBJ1-4, is KAGVTQTPRYLIKTRGQQVTLSCSPISGHRSVSWYQQTPGQGLQFLFEYFSETQRNKGNFPGRFSGRQFSNSRSEMNVSTLELGDSALYLCASSARQGLGEKLFFGSGTQLSVL.

The J gene is TRBJ2-5, the V gene TRBV5-1; 9 nucleotides line up with TRBD1. This CDR3 contains 15 residues. V lost 2 bases, J lost 0 bases, and 2 bases stayed unmatched. CDR1 and CDR2 (germline): SGHRS, YFSETQ. The CDR3: CASSFGDRDQETQYF. The CDR3 DNA reads as TGCGCCAGCAGCTTCGGGGACAGGGACCAAGAGACCCAGTACTTC.

This chain joins TRBV9 and TRBJ2-5, with 11 bases that match TRBD2. Germline CDR1 and CDR2: SGDLS and YYNGEE. The CDR3 consists of 16 residues. V shed 2 bases, J shed 5 bases, and the junction held 8 bases outside the gene matches. The CDR3 protein is CASSVSSGRGRETQYF. The DNA for the CDR3 is TGTGCCAGCAGCGTGAGTAGCGGGAGGGGACGGGAGACCCAGTACTTC.

This chain links TRBV6-6 with TRBJ2-3; D is possibly TRBD2 (5 bases). Germline-derived CDR1 and CDR2 are MNHNY and SVGAGI (reference sequence). This CDR3 is built from 15 residues. V lost 0 bases, J lost 5 bases, and 12 bases lay in between. The CDR3 region is CASSYSGLAEDTQYF. The CDR3 region has the DNA TGTGCCAGCAGTTACTCGGGCCTAGCTGAAGATACGCAGTATTTT.

J is TRBJ2-5 and V is TRBV4-1, with D possibly matching TRBD2 (5 bases). The CDR3 covers 15 residues. V gave up 1 base and J gave up 5 bases, with 14 bases separating them. Germline CDR1 MGHRA, CDR2 YSYEKL. CDR3 sequence reads: CASSQVFAGAETQYF. As DNA, the CDR3 is TGCGCCAGCAGCCAAGTGTTCGCGGGCGCGGAGACCCAGTACTTC.

The chain employs TRBV18 and TRBJ1-1; maybe TRBD1 (5 bases). V lost 7 bases to trimming and J lost 1 base, with 10 bases between them. This CDR3 spans 13 amino acids. The germline V gene has CDR1 KGHSH and CDR2 LQKENI. CDR3 DNA sequence: TGTGCCAGCTACCAGGGCCAGAACACTGAAGCTTTCTTT. Protein: CASYQGQNTEAFF.

The chain carries TRBV5-6 and TRBJ2-4; D remains unclear. The CDR3 length is 15 residues. CDR1 SGHDT and CDR2 YYEEEE come from the germline V gene. V was trimmed by 1 base and J by 1 base, leaving 9 bases between them. CDR3 protein: CASSLTVFAKNIQYF. CDR3 in DNA: TGTGCCAGCAGCTTGACAGTTTTCGCCAAAAACATTCAGTACTTC.

This rearrangement joins TRBV5-5 to TRBJ1-2, with TRBD1 matching 8 bases. This CDR3 has 17 residues. Trimming removed 0 bases from V and 6 bases from J; junction bases left unmatched: 13. Germline V gives CDR1 SGHKS, CDR2 YYEKEE (reference sequence). The CDR3 here is CASSLGGQAAGGHGYTF. CDR3 nucleotide sequence: TGTGCCAGCAGCTTGGGAGGTCAGGCCGCAGGGGGCCATGGCTACACCTTC.

The V gene is TRBV27, the J gene TRBJ1-1, with TRBD1 identical over 7 bases. The CDR3 loop spans 17 amino acids. Trimming cost V 5 bases and J 1 base; bases outside gene matches: 13. CDR1 is MNHEY and CDR2 is SMNVEV in the germline V gene (reference sequence). The CDR3 bases are TGTGCCAGCAGTCCGATGAAAGGGGGCGGACCGAACACTGAAGCTTTCTTT. Its translation is CASSPMKGGGPNTEAFF.

V is TRBV15 and J is TRBJ2-1, with 10 bases aligning to TRBD2. The V and J ends lost 5 bases and 7 bases, in that order; junction bases with no gene match: 8. The CDR3 is made up of 15 amino acids. The V gene's germline CDR1 is LNHNV and CDR2 YYDKDF (reference sequence). CDR3 protein: CATSPSGTSANEQFF. CDR3 in DNA: TGTGCCACCAGCCCCTCCGGGACTAGCGCTAATGAGCAGTTCTTC. The whole variable domain, remainder taken from reference TRBV15 and TRBJ2-1, is DAMVIQNPRYQVTQFGKPVTLSCSQTLNHNVMYWYQQKSSQAPKLLFHYYDKDFNNEADTPDNFQSRRPNTSFCFLDIRSPGLGDTAMYLCATSPSGTSANEQFFGPGTRLTVL.

The DNA of the CDR3 is TGTGCCAGCAGCTCCGGACAGATACCTACAGATACGCAGTATTTT. Protein sequence: CASSSGQIPTDTQYF. This chain links TRBV7-3 with TRBJ2-3; possibly TRBD1 for D (6 bases). Germline V gene data show CDR1 as SGHTA and CDR2 as FQGTGA. V gave up 4 bases and J gave up 3 bases, with 14 bases separating them. This CDR3 spans 15 amino acids.

This chain connects TRBV27 to TRBJ2-5; TRBD2 aligns across 10 bases. The CDR3 is made up of 16 amino acids. Germline V gene lookup returns CDR1 MNHEY and CDR2 SMNVEV (reference sequence). V was pared by 3 bases and J by 5 bases, with 9 bases of the junction left unmatched. The CDR3 here is CASSFSSAGGWETQYF. The CDR3 coding sequence is TGTGCCAGCAGTTTCTCCTCAGCGGGAGGGTGGGAGACCCAGTACTTC.

The chain joins TRBV25-1 to TRBJ1-5; 9 positions agree with TRBD1. V lost 6 bases, J lost 4 bases, and 13 bases stayed unmatched. The germline V gene encodes CDR1 MGHDK and CDR2 SYGVNS. This CDR3 region has 17 residues. In DNA, the CDR3 is TGTGCCAGCAGCGATTCTCCAACCGGGACAGGGAATCAGCCCCAGCATTTT. Protein product: CASSDSPTGTGNQPQHF.

The J gene is TRBJ2-1, the V gene TRBV12-5, with 9 bases aligning to TRBD2. Germline V gene lookup returns CDR1 LGHNT and CDR2 FRNRAP. The V and J ends lost 3 bases and 5 bases, in that order; junction bases with no gene match: 8. The CDR3 runs to 16 residues. Here the CDR3 reads CASGFGVQRGDNEQFF. CDR3 bases: TGTGCTAGTGGTTTTGGGGTACAGCGGGGGGACAATGAGCAGTTCTTC.

The DNA of the CDR3 is TGCGCCAGCAGCCAACTTACAGGGGGCTTTTATGGCTACACCTTC. As protein: CASSQLTGGFYGYTF. The chain combines TRBV4-3 with TRBJ1-2, with 9 nucleotides matching TRBD1. The CDR3 spans 15 residues. Germline V CDR1 and CDR2: LGHNA, YSLEER. The V gene end was trimmed by 2 bases and the J gene end by 5 bases; junction bases not matched to a gene: 6.

The chain recombines TRBV5-4 with TRBJ2-1, with TRBD2 identical over 10 bases. The V segment lost 3 bases and the J segment 3 bases; nucleotides outside the gene matches: 0. This CDR3 region has 14 residues. CDR1 is SGHNT and CDR2 is YYREEE in the germline V gene (reference sequence). CDR3 sequence reads: CASSWTSGYNEQFF. CDR3 bases: TGTGCCAGCAGCTGGACTAGCGGCTACAATGAGCAGTTCTTC. The full variable domain, completed using reference TRBV5-4 and TRBJ2-1, is ETGVTQSPTHLIKTRGQQVTLRCSSQSGHNTVSWYQQALGQGPQFIFQYYREEENGRGNFPPRFSGLQFPNYSSELNVNALELDDSALYLCASSWTSGYNEQFFGPGTRLTVL.

For this clone: The sample has other DNA sequences that encode this CDR3 too. The V and J genes are TRBV18 and TRBJ1-6; 8 bases are a match to TRBD1. The CDR3 runs to 14 residues. Germline assignment: CDR1 KGHSH and CDR2 LQKENI. The junction had 4 bases not matched to a gene; V was cut back by 2 bases and J by 10 bases. CDR3 sequence (DNA): TGTGCCAGCTCACCAGGACAGGGTGGGTCACCCCTCCACTTT. Amino acid sequence: CASSPGQGGSPLHF.

This chain joins TRBV5-8 and TRBJ1-5; D may be TRBD1 (6 bases). The CDR3 spans 13 residues. V was shortened by 4 bases and J by 3 bases, with 8 bases between the two germline ends. CDR1 SGHTS and CDR2 YDEGEE come from the germline V gene. CDR3 amino acids: CASSGGFNQPQHF. The CDR3 coding sequence is TGTGCCAGCAGCGGGGGCTTCAATCAGCCCCAGCATTTT.

The chain has TRBV4-1 and TRBJ2-5, with 10 positions matching TRBD2. CDR3 length: 20 amino acids. J lost 2 bases, V lost 4 bases, and 19 bases had no gene match. In germline, CDR1 is MGHRA, CDR2 YSYEKL. The CDR3 bases are TGCGCCAGCAGCCTACGGGATCTAGCGGGAGCCGAACCGAAACAAGAGACCCAGTACTTC. Translation: CASSLRDLAGAEPKQETQYF.

The CDR3 loop is CASSLGLEGETQYF. CDR3 DNA sequence: TGCGCCAGCAGCTTGGGACTGGAGGGTGAGACCCAGTACTTC. The chain employs TRBV5-1 and TRBJ2-5; D might be TRBD2 (6 bases). Trimming took 0 bases from V and 5 from J, leaving 11 bases between them. The V gene's germline CDR1 is SGHRS and CDR2 YFSETQ. This CDR3 has 14 residues.

The chain recombines TRBV6-1 with TRBJ1-1; D not certain. With 7 bases removed from V and 1 base from J, the gap between germline ends came to 10 bases. Germline CDR1 and CDR2: MNHNS and SASEGT. CDR3 length equals 13 residues. The CDR3 nucleotides read TGTGCCAGCACGGAGCACCCGAACACTGAAGCTTTCTTT. This gives the protein CASTEHPNTEAFF.

The chain has TRBV6-5 and TRBJ2-4; maybe TRBD2 (6 bases). Germline-derived CDR1 and CDR2 are MNHEY and SVGAGI. Trimming shortened V by 5 bases and J by 7 bases, and 15 bases separated the two germline ends. CDR3 length: 14 residues. CDR3: CASSPLGGLNIQYF. The CDR3 nucleotides are TGTGCCAGCAGTCCCCTCGGGGGATTGAACATTCAGTACTTC.

The chain couples TRBV6-6 to TRBJ2-7, with TRBD1 matching over 7 bases. The CDR3 runs 13 residues. V lost 4 bases to trimming and J lost 5 bases; unmatched junction nucleotides: 5. Germline V gene data show CDR1 as MNHNY and CDR2 as SVGAGI (reference sequence). The CDR3 nucleotides read TGTGCCAGCAGTTCCGACAGGGTTCACGAGCAGTACTTC. Translating gives CASSSDRVHEQYF.

The gene calls are TRBV5-1 and TRBJ2-4; D gene uncertain. In germline, CDR1 is SGHRS, CDR2 YFSETQ. The ends were cut back, 0 bases at V and 6 bases at J, with 10 bases in the middle. This CDR3 comprises 14 residues. The CDR3 is CASSLGPSSNIQYF. The CDR3 DNA follows: TGCGCCAGCAGCTTGGGGCCCTCCTCAAACATTCAGTACTTC.

The CDR3: CASSVDVHTQIYGYTF. The CDR3 nucleotides are TGTGCCAGCAGCGTAGATGTGCATACACAAATCTATGGCTACACCTTC. The chain couples TRBV9 to TRBJ1-2, with unresolved D. The CDR3 extends over 16 amino acids. V lost 0 bases, J lost 4 bases, and 16 bases lay in between. In germline, CDR1 is SGDLS, CDR2 YYNGEE.

This clone was picked up one time. The chain recombines TRBV18 with TRBJ1-2; no definite D call. This CDR3 is built from 14 residues. V gave up 3 bases and J gave up 2 bases, with 10 bases separating them. The V gene's germline CDR1 is KGHSH and CDR2 LQKENI. In DNA, the CDR3 is TGTGCCAGCTCACCCCGGGGTAAAAACTATGGCTACACCTTC. Residues: CASSPRGKNYGYTF. Variable domain in full (rest from reference TRBV18 and TRBJ1-2): NAGVMQNPRHLVRRRGQEARLRCSPMKGHSHVYWYRQLPEEGLKFMVYLQKENIIDESGMPKERFSAEFPKEGPSILRIQQVVRGDSAAYFCASSPRGKNYGYTFGSGTRLTVV.

This chain joins TRBV4-2 and TRBJ2-7, with TRBD1 matching over 7 bases. Germline V gives CDR1 LGHNA, CDR2 YNFKEQ. J lost 1 base, V lost 0 bases, and 0 bases had no gene match. The CDR3 contains 14 residues. CDR3 protein: CASSQEQGSYEQYF. The CDR3 nucleotides are TGTGCCAGCAGCCAAGAACAGGGGTCCTACGAGCAGTACTTC.

The rearrangement joins TRBV5-1 to TRBJ1-4, with no clear D. V shed 3 bases and J shed 8 bases, with 14 bases lying between them. Germline loops: CDR1 SGHRS, CDR2 YFSETQ. The CDR3 runs 14 residues. CDR3: CASSSQSNGEKLFF. The CDR3 DNA reads TGCGCCAGCAGCTCCCAGTCGAACGGGGAAAAACTGTTTTTT.

The DNA of the CDR3 is TGTGCCAGCATCGAAACGGGGGGAAGGTCTGGAAACACCATATATTTT. It yields the protein CASIETGGRSGNTIYF. The rearrangement joins TRBV7-6 to TRBJ1-3, with a weak D call TRBD1 (5 bases). The V end lost 7 bases, the J end lost 1 base, and 17 bases lay between the germline ends. Germline V lookup: CDR1 SGHVS, CDR2 FNYEAQ. This CDR3 region has 16 residues.

The V call is TRBV5-1, the J call TRBJ1-3; 7 bases map to TRBD1. The trim removed 4 bases at V and 4 bases at J, leaving 14 bases unmatched. CDR1 and CDR2 (germline): SGHRS, YFSETQ. The CDR3 contains 17 residues. CDR3 sequence: CASSGATGDREGNTIYF. CDR3 DNA: TGCGCCAGCAGCGGGGCAACAGGGGATCGTGAGGGAAACACCATATATTTT.